The rows below give T cell receptor beta chains drawn from one sample of a study of CD8 T cells in ankylosing spondylitis. Via MiXCR, TCRdb re-called the 5' RACE reads, giving one row per CDR3 protein. The sample contains around 250,000 distinct CDR3 sequences, about 11% of which appear only once. Sequences were obtained from blood, either unsorted or a sorted T cell fraction (not recorded which). The receptors come from a male donor with ankylosing spondylitis or in good health (not recorded which). CDR3s include the opening cysteine and the closing phenylalanine or tryptophan. The order of the fields is clone size, J gene, D gene, V gene, CDR3 DNA, CDR3 protein. A D gene is named only where the DNA matches it firmly. The listing skips clone size in some rows; elsewhere it reads once, few, many or a size class.

abundance: NA; j_gene: TRBJ2-3; d_gene: NA; v_gene: TRBV11-2; CDR3nt: TGTGCCAGCAGCTTAGAGGGGGGGCGCCCCCCGTACACAGATACGCAGTATTTT; CDR3aa: CASSLEGGRPPYTDTQYF
abundance: many; j_gene: TRBJ2-7; d_gene: NA; v_gene: TRBV18; CDR3nt: TGTGCCAGCTCTCCCGGACGGGACTACGAGCAGTACTTC; CDR3aa: CASSPGRDYEQYF
abundance: many; j_gene: TRBJ2-1; d_gene: NA; v_gene: TRBV5-5; CDR3nt: TGTGCCAGCAGCTTACAGGCCGTTTCCTACAATGAGCAGTTCTTC; CDR3aa: CASSLQAVSYNEQFF
abundance: NA; j_gene: TRBJ1-1; d_gene: TRBD1; v_gene: TRBV29-1; CDR3nt: TGCAGCGTTAACCGACAGGGGAGTGGGACTGAAGCTTTCTTT; CDR3aa: CSVNRQGSGTEAFF
abundance: many; j_gene: TRBJ2-1; d_gene: TRBD2; v_gene: TRBV29-1; CDR3nt: TGCAGCGTTGAAGTCCCAGCGGGATCCTACAATGAGCAGTTCTTC; CDR3aa: CSVEVPAGSYNEQFF
abundance: many; j_gene: TRBJ2-7; d_gene: TRBD2; v_gene: TRBV5-1; CDR3nt: TGCGCCAGCAGACGCCTAGCGGGGACCTACGAGCAGTACTTC; CDR3aa: CASRRLAGTYEQYF
abundance: many; j_gene: TRBJ2-7; d_gene: NA; v_gene: TRBV12-3/TRBV12-4; CDR3nt: TGTGCCAGCAGTCCCAGCGAGCGATACGAGCAGTACTTC; CDR3aa: CASSPSERYEQYF
abundance: many; j_gene: TRBJ2-7; d_gene: TRBD2; v_gene: TRBV7-2; CDR3nt: TGTGCCAGCAGCATAACTAGCGGGTATTACGAGCAGTACTTC; CDR3aa: CASSITSGYYEQYF
abundance: many; j_gene: TRBJ1-2; d_gene: NA; v_gene: TRBV5-1; CDR3nt: TGCGCCAGCAGCTTGTCGGGGTGGAGTGGCTACACCTTC; CDR3aa: CASSLSGWSGYTF
abundance: many; j_gene: TRBJ2-1; d_gene: TRBD2; v_gene: TRBV6-1; CDR3nt: TGTGCCAGCAGTCCCGGTATAGCGGGGGACAATGAGCAGTTCTTC; CDR3aa: CASSPGIAGDNEQFF
abundance: few; j_gene: TRBJ1-3; d_gene: NA; v_gene: TRBV28; CDR3nt: TGTGCCAGCTCAAAAGCCCTCTCTGGAAACACCATATATTTT; CDR3aa: CASSKALSGNTIYF
abundance: many; j_gene: TRBJ2-3; d_gene: NA; v_gene: TRBV5-1; CDR3nt: TGCGCCAGCAGCTTGGGCAGGCTAGGCAGGAATACGCAGTATTTT; CDR3aa: CASSLGRLGRNTQYF
abundance: many; j_gene: TRBJ2-3; d_gene: NA; v_gene: TRBV7-2; CDR3nt: TGTGCCAGCAGCCGTCCCAGGATCGGGGATACGCAGTATTTT; CDR3aa: CASSRPRIGDTQYF
abundance: few; j_gene: TRBJ2-2; d_gene: NA; v_gene: TRBV12-3/TRBV12-4; CDR3nt: TGTGCCAGCAGTTTGGTCTTCTCTAACACCGGGGAGCTGTTTTTT; CDR3aa: CASSLVFSNTGELFF
abundance: NA; j_gene: TRBJ2-7; d_gene: TRBD1; v_gene: TRBV7-3; CDR3nt: TGTGCCAGCAGCTTAAGGCAGGGGGCCAACGAGCAGTACTTC; CDR3aa: CASSLRQGANEQYF
abundance: few; j_gene: TRBJ2-1; d_gene: NA; v_gene: TRBV19; CDR3nt: TGTGCCAGTAGTAAAATGTCTAGCCAAGGCAATGAGCAGTTCTTC; CDR3aa: CASSKMSSQGNEQFF
abundance: NA; j_gene: TRBJ1-1; d_gene: NA; v_gene: TRBV19; CDR3nt: TGTGCCAGTAGTTCCGCCGACAAGCCCTCCCTCTTTAACACTGAAGCTTTCTTT; CDR3aa: CASSSADKPSLFNTEAFF
abundance: few; j_gene: TRBJ1-1; d_gene: TRBD1; v_gene: TRBV12-3/TRBV12-4; CDR3nt: TGTGCCAGCAGTTGGACAGGAAGAAAGGGGACTGAAGCTTTCTTT; CDR3aa: CASSWTGRKGTEAFF
abundance: many; j_gene: TRBJ1-1; d_gene: NA; v_gene: TRBV19; CDR3nt: TGTGCCAGTATCAAACGGGATCGGAACACTGAAGCTTTCTTT; CDR3aa: CASIKRDRNTEAFF
abundance: many; j_gene: TRBJ1-5; d_gene: NA; v_gene: TRBV5-5; CDR3nt: TGTGCCAGCAGCTTGGACAGGGAGTATAGCAATCAGCCCCAGCATTTT; CDR3aa: CASSLDREYSNQPQHF
abundance: few; j_gene: TRBJ1-1; d_gene: NA; v_gene: TRBV27; CDR3nt: TGTGCCAGCAGTTTGAGAGGAGGACGGAGGGTCCTGAACACTGAAGCTTTCTTT; CDR3aa: CASSLRGGRRVLNTEAFF
abundance: few; j_gene: TRBJ1-1; d_gene: NA; v_gene: TRBV5-1; CDR3nt: TGCGCCAGCAGCTCAGGGGAGGTTGAAGCTTTCTTT; CDR3aa: CASSSGEVEAFF
abundance: many; j_gene: TRBJ1-2; d_gene: TRBD1; v_gene: TRBV12-3/TRBV12-4; CDR3nt: TGTGCCAGCAGCCCACAGGGGCAGCGCTACACCTTC; CDR3aa: CASSPQGQRYTF
abundance: few; j_gene: TRBJ2-2; d_gene: NA; v_gene: TRBV2; CDR3nt: TGTGCCAGCGGATTATATCCGGGCCCCCTATTCAAAGGGGAGCTGTTTTTT; CDR3aa: CASGLYPGPLFKGELFF
abundance: few; j_gene: TRBJ1-2; d_gene: TRBD1; v_gene: TRBV7-9; CDR3nt: TGTGCCAGCAGCCCGGACAGGGGGCCCGATGGCTACACCTTC; CDR3aa: CASSPDRGPDGYTF
abundance: many; j_gene: TRBJ2-2; d_gene: TRBD1; v_gene: TRBV6-5; CDR3nt: TGTGCCAGCAGTTACTCGAACAGGGGGTACACCGGGGAGCTGTTTTTT; CDR3aa: CASSYSNRGYTGELFF
abundance: NA; j_gene: TRBJ1-6; d_gene: NA; v_gene: TRBV28; CDR3nt: TGTGCCAGCAGTTTATCACAGGGTGGGAATTCACCCCTCCACTTT; CDR3aa: CASSLSQGGNSPLHF
abundance: many; j_gene: TRBJ1-5; d_gene: NA; v_gene: TRBV12-3/TRBV12-4; CDR3nt: TGTGCCAGCAGTACAACTAGCAATCAGCCCCAGCATTTT; CDR3aa: CASSTTSNQPQHF
abundance: many; j_gene: TRBJ2-1; d_gene: TRBD2; v_gene: TRBV5-1; CDR3nt: TGCGCCAGCAGCCGAAGACTAGCGGAACACAATGAGCAGTTCTTC; CDR3aa: CASSRRLAEHNEQFF
abundance: NA; j_gene: TRBJ1-1; d_gene: NA; v_gene: TRBV29-1; CDR3nt: TGCAGCGTGCGGGGGGGGGGTCGGCACACTGAAGCTTTCTTT; CDR3aa: CSVRGGGRHTEAFF
abundance: many; j_gene: TRBJ2-3; d_gene: TRBD2; v_gene: TRBV7-8; CDR3nt: TGTGCCAGCAGCTTTTCGAGCGGGAGCCAGACAGATACGCAGTATTTT; CDR3aa: CASSFSSGSQTDTQYF